This T cell receptor beta chain derives from a study of Ad26.COV2.S vaccination and SARS-CoV-2 variants. The repertoire was sequenced with immunoSEQ multiplex PCR; TCRdb's copy has only in-frame clones and lacks some. The table shows a few hundred thousand clones, with around 82% occurring only once. Whole-study results and caveats: Reports say spike-specific CD8+ and CD4+ T cell responses covered substantial breadth after vaccination. Breadth and depth estimates from TCRs may understate total T cell responses.

In regard to this clone: Its cognate antigen is unknown.

Specified treatment: 19 received Ad26.COV2.S at low or high dose, single or two shots; about 5 received placebo; per-sample allocation not given. Collection of samples fell on day 63 after the first vaccine or placebo injection. An adult of 18-55 years in Boston served as donor. Sequencing used peripheral blood, obtained in a trial of Ad26.COV2.S vaccine versus placebo. The source of this sequence is a person aged 18 to 65 who received the Ad26.COV2.S COVID-19 vaccine or a placebo.

DNA of the CDR3: TGTGCCAGTAGCCGTTTCGGGGGGGCAAGAACTAATGAAAAACTGTTTTTT. Protein product: CASSRFGGARTNEKLFF. The chain links TRBV2 to TRBJ1-4; D might be TRBD1 (6 bases). Germline V lookup: CDR1 SNHLY, CDR2 FYNNEI. The CDR3 extends over 17 amino acids. Deletions cut 9 bases from V and 1 base from J, with 21 bases between.